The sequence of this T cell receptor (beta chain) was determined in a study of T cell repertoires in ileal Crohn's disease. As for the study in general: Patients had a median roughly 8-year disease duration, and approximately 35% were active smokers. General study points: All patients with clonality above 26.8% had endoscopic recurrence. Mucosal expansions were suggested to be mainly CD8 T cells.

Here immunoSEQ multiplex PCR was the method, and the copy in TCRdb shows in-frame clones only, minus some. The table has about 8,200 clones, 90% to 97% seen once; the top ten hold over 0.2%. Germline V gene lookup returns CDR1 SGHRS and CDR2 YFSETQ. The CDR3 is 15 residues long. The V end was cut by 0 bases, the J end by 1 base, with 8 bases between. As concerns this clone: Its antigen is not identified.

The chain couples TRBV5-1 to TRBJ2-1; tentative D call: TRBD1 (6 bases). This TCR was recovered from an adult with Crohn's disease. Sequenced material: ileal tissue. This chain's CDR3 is CASSLEGGSYNEQFF. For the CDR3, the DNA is TGCGCCAGCAGCTTGGAAGGGGGATCCTACAATGAGCAGTTCTTC.